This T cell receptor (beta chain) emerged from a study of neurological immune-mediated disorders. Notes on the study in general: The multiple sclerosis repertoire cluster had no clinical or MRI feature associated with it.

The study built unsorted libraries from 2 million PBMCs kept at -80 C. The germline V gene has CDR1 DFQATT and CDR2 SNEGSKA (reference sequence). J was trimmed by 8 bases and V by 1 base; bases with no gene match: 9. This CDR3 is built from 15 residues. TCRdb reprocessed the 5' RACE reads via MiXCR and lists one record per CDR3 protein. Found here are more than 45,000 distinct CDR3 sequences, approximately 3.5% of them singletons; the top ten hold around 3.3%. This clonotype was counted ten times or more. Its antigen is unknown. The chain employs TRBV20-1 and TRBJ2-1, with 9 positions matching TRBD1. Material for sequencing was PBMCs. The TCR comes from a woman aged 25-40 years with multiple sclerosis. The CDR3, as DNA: TGCAGTGCTAGAGCCGGGACAGGGATAGTTGATGAGCAGTTCTTC. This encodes CSARAGTGIVDEQFF.